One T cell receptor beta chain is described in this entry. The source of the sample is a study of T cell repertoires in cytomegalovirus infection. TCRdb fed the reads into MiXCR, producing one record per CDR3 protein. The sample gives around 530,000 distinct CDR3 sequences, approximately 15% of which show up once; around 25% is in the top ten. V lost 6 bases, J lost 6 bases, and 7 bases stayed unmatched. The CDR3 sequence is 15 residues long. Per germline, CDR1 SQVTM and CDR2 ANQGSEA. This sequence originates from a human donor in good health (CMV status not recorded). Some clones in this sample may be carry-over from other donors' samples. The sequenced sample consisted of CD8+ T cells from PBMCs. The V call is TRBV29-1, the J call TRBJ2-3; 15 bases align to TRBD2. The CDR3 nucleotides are TGCAGCGTGGATGGACTAGCGGGGGGGTCGGATACGCAGTATTTT. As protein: CSVDGLAGGSDTQYF.